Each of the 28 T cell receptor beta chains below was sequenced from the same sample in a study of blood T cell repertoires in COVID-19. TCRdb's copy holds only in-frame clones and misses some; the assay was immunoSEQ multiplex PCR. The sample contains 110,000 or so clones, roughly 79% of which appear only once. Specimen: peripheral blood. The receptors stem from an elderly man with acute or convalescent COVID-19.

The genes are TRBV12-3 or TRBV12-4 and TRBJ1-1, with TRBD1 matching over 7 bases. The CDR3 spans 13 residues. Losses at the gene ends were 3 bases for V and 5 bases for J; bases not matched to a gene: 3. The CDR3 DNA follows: TGTGCCAGCAGTTTGCAGGGGGAGACTGAAGCTTTCTTT. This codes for CASSLQGETEAFF.

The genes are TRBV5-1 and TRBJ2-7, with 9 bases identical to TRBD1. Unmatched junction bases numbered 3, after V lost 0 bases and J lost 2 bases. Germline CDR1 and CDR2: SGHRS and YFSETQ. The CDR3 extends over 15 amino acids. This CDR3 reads CASSLEGQGPYEQYF. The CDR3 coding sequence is TGCGCCAGCAGCTTGGAGGGACAGGGACCCTACGAGCAGTACTTC. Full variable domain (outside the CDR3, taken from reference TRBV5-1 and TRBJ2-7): KAGVTQTPRYLIKTRGQQVTLSCSPISGHRSVSWYQQTPGQGLQFLFEYFSETQRNKGNFPGRFSGRQFSNSRSEMNVSTLELGDSALYLCASSLEGQGPYEQYFGPGTRLTVT.

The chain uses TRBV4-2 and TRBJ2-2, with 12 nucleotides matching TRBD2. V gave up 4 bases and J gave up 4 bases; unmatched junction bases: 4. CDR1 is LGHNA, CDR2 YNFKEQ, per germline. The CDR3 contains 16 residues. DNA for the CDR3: TGTGCCAGCAGCCGGACTAGCGGGAATCCCACCGGGGAGCTGTTTTTT. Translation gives CASSRTSGNPTGELFF.

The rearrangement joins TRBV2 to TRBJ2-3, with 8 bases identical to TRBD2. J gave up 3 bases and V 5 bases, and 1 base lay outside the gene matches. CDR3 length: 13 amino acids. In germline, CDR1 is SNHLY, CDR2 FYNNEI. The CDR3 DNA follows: TGTGCCAGCAGTTTAGCGGGGACAGATACGCAGTATTTT. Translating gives CASSLAGTDTQYF.

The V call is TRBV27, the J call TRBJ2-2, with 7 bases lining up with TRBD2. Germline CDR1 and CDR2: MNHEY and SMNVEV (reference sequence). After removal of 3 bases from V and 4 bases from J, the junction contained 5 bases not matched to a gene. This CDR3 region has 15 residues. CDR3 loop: CASSFAGESTGELFF. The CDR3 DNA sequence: TGTGCCAGCAGTTTTGCGGGAGAGAGCACCGGGGAGCTGTTTTTT.

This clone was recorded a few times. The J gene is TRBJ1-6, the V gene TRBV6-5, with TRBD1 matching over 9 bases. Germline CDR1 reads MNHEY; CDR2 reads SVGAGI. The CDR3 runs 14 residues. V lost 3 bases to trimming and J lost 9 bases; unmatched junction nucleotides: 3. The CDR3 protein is CASSYDRGASPLHF. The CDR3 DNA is TGTGCCAGCAGTTATGACAGGGGGGCTTCACCCCTCCACTTT.

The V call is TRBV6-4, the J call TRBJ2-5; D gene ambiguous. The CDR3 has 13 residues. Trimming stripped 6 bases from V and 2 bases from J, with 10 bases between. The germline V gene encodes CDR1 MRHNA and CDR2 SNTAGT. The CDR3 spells CASSKELQETQYF. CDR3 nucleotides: TGTGCCAGCAGCAAGGAGCTTCAAGAGACCCAGTACTTC.

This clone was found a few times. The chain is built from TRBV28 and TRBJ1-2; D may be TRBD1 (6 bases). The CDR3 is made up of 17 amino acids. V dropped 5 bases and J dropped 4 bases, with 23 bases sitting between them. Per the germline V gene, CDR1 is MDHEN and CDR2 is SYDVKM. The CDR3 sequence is CASSVVRHREEGYGYTF. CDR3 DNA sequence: TGTGCCAGCAGTGTGGTACGCCACAGGGAAGAGGGCTATGGCTACACCTTC.

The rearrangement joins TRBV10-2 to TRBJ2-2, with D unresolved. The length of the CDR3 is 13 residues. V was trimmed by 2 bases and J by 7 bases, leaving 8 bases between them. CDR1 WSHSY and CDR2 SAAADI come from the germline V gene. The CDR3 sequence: CASSEARGGELFF. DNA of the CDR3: TGCGCCAGCAGTGAGGCGCGCGGCGGGGAGCTGTTTTTT.

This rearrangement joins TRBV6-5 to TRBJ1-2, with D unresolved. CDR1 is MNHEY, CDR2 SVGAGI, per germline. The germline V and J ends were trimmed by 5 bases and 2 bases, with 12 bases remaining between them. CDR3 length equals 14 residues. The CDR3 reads CASSHKAVNYGYTF. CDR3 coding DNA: TGTGCCAGCAGTCACAAGGCGGTAAACTATGGCTACACCTTC.

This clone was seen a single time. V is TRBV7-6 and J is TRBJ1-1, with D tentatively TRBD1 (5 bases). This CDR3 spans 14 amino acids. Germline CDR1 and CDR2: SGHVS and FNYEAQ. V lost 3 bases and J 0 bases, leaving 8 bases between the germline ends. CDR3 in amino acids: CASSLTALNTEAFF. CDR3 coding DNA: TGTGCCAGCAGCTTGACAGCTTTGAACACTGAAGCTTTCTTT.

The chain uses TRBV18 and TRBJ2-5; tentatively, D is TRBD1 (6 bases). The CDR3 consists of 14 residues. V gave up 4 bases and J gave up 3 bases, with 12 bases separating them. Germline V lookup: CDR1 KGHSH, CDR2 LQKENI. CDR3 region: CASSQSTGEETQYF. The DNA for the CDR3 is TGTGCCAGCTCACAGTCGACAGGAGAAGAGACCCAGTACTTC.

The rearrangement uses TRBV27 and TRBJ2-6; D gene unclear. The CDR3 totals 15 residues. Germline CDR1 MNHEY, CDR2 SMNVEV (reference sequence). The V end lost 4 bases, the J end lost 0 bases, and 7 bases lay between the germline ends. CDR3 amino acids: CASSSQSSGANVLTF. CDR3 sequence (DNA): TGTGCCAGCAGTTCACAGAGCTCTGGGGCCAACGTCCTGACTTTC.

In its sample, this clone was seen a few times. CDR3 sequence reads: CASSLGRGPTYGYTF. CDR3 coding DNA: TGTGCCAGCAGTTTAGGCAGGGGGCCCACCTATGGCTACACCTTC. The rearrangement uses TRBV27 and TRBJ1-2; 8 nucleotides match TRBD1. Germline CDR1 MNHEY, CDR2 SMNVEV (reference sequence). Unmatched junction bases numbered 6, after V lost 2 bases and J lost 4 bases. CDR3 length: 15 amino acids.

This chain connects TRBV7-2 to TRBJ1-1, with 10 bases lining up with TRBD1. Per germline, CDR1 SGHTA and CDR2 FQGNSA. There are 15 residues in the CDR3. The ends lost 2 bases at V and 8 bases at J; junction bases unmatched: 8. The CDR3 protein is CASSLYGTGASEAFF. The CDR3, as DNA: TGTGCCAGCAGCTTATACGGGACAGGGGCTTCCGAAGCTTTCTTT.

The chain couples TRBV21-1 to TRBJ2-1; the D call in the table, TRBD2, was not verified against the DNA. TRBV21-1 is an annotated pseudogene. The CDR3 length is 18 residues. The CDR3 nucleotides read TGTGCCAGCAGCAAAGGTAATAGAAGGGACTGGTCCTACAATGAGCAGTTCTTC. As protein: CASSKGNRRDWSYNEQFF.

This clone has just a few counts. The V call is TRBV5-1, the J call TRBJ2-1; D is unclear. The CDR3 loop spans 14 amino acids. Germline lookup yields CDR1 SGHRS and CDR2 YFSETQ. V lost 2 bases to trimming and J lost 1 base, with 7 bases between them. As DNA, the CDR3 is TGCGCCAGCAGCTTCCAGGATTCCTACAATGAGCAGTTCTTC. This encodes CASSFQDSYNEQFF.

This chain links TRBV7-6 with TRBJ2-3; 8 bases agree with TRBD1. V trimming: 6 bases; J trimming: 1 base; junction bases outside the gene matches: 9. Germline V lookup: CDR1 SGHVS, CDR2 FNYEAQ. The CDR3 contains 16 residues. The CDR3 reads CASSIDPDRGTDTQYF. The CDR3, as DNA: TGTGCCAGCAGTATAGATCCGGACAGGGGCACAGATACGCAGTATTTT.

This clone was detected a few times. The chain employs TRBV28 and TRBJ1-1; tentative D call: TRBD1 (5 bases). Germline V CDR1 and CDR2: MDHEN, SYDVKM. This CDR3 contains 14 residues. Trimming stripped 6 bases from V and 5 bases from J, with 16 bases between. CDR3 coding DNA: TGTGCCAGCAGCGACTTAGTTGGGGGGACTGAAGCTTTCTTT. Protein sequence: CASSDLVGGTEAFF.

DNA for the CDR3: TGTGCCAGCAGCCCCCGGACTAGCGGGCGATCCTACGAGCAGTACTTC. Translation: CASSPRTSGRSYEQYF. The chain combines TRBV7-9 with TRBJ2-7; TRBD2 aligns across 11 bases. The CDR3 spans 16 residues. Looked up from germline, CDR1 is SEHNR and CDR2 is FQNEAQ (reference sequence). The V gene end was trimmed by 5 bases and the J gene end by 1 base; junction bases not matched to a gene: 7.

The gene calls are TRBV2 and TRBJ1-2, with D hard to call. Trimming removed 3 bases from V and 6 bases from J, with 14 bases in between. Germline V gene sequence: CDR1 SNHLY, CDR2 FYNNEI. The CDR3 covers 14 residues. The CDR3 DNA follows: TGTGCCAGCAGTGAGGCAATTTCGATAAATGGCTACACCTTC. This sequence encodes CASSEAISINGYTF.

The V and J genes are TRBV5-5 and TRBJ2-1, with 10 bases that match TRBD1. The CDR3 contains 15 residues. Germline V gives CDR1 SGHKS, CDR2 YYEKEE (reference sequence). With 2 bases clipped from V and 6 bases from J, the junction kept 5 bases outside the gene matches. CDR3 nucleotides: TGTGCCAGCAGCTTCCCCGGGACAGGGGTCAATGAGCAGTTCTTC. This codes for CASSFPGTGVNEQFF.

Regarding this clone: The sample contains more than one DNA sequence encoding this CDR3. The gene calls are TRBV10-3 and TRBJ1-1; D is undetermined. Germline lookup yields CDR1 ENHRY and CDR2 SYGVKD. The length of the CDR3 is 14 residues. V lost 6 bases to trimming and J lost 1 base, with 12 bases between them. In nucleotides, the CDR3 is TGTGCCATCAGGGGGAGAGAGAGGAACACTGAAGCTTTCTTT. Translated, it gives CAIRGRERNTEAFF.

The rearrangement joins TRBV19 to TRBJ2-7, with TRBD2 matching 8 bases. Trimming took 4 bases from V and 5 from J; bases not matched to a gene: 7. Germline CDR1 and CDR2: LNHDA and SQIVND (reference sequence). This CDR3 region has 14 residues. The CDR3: CASSKAGVPNEQYF. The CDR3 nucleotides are TGTGCCAGTAGTAAAGCGGGAGTTCCCAACGAGCAGTACTTC.

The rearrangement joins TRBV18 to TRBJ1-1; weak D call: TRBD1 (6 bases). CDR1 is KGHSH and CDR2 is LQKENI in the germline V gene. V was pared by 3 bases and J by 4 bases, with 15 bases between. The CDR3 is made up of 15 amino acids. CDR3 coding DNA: TGTGCCAGCTCACCGCCGCGGGGGCGAACCACTGAAGCTTTCTTT. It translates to CASSPPRGRTTEAFF.

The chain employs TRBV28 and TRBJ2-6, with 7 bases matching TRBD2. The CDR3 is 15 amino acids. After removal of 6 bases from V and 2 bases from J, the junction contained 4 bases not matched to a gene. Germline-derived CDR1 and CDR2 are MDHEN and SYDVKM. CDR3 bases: TGTGCCAGCAGCCTCGGGGGGACTGGGGCCAACGTCCTGACTTTC. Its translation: CASSLGGTGANVLTF.

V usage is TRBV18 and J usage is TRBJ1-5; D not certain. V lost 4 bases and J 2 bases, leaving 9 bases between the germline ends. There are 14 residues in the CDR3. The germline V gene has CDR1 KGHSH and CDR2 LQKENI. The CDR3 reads CASSQVEGNQPQHF. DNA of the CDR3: TGTGCCAGCTCACAGGTCGAGGGCAATCAGCCCCAGCATTTT.

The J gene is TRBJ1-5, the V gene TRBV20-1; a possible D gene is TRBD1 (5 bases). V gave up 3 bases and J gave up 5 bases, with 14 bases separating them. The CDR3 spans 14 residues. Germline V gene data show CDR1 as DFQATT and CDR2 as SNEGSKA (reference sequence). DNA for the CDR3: TGCAGTGCTAGTTCAGGGCTAGGGTATCAGCCCCAGCATTTT. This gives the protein CSASSGLGYQPQHF.